This TCR beta chain was sequenced for a study of blood T cell repertoires in COVID-19. Across the whole study: Some COVID-19 samples were acute and others convalescent; all came from the United States, Italy and Spain.

The CDR3 covers 11 residues. CDR1 is SGHKS and CDR2 is YYEKEE in the germline V gene (reference sequence). V lost 4 bases and J 10 bases, leaving 9 bases between the germline ends. This clone appeared once. Profiling relied on immunoSEQ multiplex PCR, and the TCRdb table lists in-frame clones only, not all of them. The sample contains 25,000 to 35,000 clones, roughly nine tenths of which appear only once. The V gene is TRBV5-5, the J gene TRBJ2-1, with D uncertain. Input material: peripheral blood. The sequence was obtained from a man between 65 and 85 years old with active or convalescent COVID-19. The CDR3 DNA reads as TGTGCCAGCAGCCCACAGAAGGAGCAGTTCTTC. Its translation: CASSPQKEQFF.